A single sample gave rise to the 12 T cell receptor beta chains below, sequenced in a study of PD-L1 blockade in urothelial cancer. Here immunoSEQ multiplex PCR was the method, and the copy in TCRdb shows in-frame clones only, minus some. The data hold approximately 65,000 clones, with around nine tenths observed a single time. This specimen consisted of PBMCs, obtained around atezolizumab (anti-PD-L1) treatment. The origin of the receptors is a man in his 60s with urothelial cancer.

This clone was observed a few times. V usage is TRBV28 and J usage is TRBJ2-3, with TRBD2 matching over 14 bases. CDR1 and CDR2 (germline): MDHEN, SYDVKM. The ends lost 5 bases at V and 2 bases at J; junction bases unmatched: 6. This CDR3 is 17 amino acids long. CDR3 in DNA: TGTGCCAGCAGTCCGGGACTAGCGGGAGACAACACAGATACGCAGTATTTT. Translated: CASSPGLAGDNTDTQYF.

V is TRBV28 and J is TRBJ2-7, with 8 bases matching TRBD2. V lost 7 bases and J lost 1; bases outside the gene matches: 12. This CDR3 has 16 amino acids. The germline V gene has CDR1 MDHEN and CDR2 SYDVKM. The CDR3 sequence is CASMLVVAGFSYEQYF. The CDR3 DNA sequence: TGTGCCAGCATGTTGGTAGTAGCGGGGTTTTCCTACGAGCAGTACTTC.

The chain couples TRBV6-6 to TRBJ2-1; D remains ambiguous. The V gene's germline CDR1 is MNHNY and CDR2 SVGAGI (reference sequence). This CDR3 comprises 12 residues. V gave up 3 bases and J gave up 10 bases, with 10 bases separating them. CDR3 region: CASSYGALEQFF. In nucleotides, the CDR3 is TGTGCCAGCAGTTATGGCGCACTAGAGCAGTTCTTC.

This chain connects TRBV5-4 to TRBJ2-3; weak D call: TRBD1 (5 bases). Trimming removed 5 bases at V and 3 bases at J, with 22 bases between. The CDR3 sequence is 17 residues long. The germline V gene has CDR1 SGHNT and CDR2 YYREEE (reference sequence). The CDR3 sequence is CASSSYSRAVGTDTQYF. CDR3 DNA: TGTGCCAGCAGTTCCTACTCCAGGGCTGTAGGGACAGATACGCAGTATTTT.

The CDR3 sequence is CASSLGQLNEKLFF. The CDR3 bases are TGTGCCAGCAGCTTAGGGCAACTAAATGAAAAACTGTTTTTT. The chain recombines TRBV7-9 with TRBJ1-4; no definite D call. V was pared by 1 base and J by 5 bases, with 8 bases between. The CDR3 is 14 residues long. Germline values: CDR1 SEHNR, CDR2 FQNEAQ (reference sequence).

The chain combines TRBV2 with TRBJ1-2, with D possibly TRBD1 on 5 matching bases. The germline CDR1 and CDR2 sequences are SNHLY and FYNNEI. Trimming removed 8 bases from V and 1 base from J, with 14 bases in between. This CDR3 region has 14 residues. This chain's CDR3 is CASQRGSGNYGYTF. In DNA form, the CDR3 reads TGTGCCAGCCAGCGGGGGTCCGGTAACTATGGCTACACCTTC. Full variable domain (rest looked up from reference TRBV2 and TRBJ1-2): EPEVTQTPSHQVTQMGQEVILRCVPISNHLYFYWYRQILGQKVEFLVSFYNNEISEKSEIFDDQFSVERPDGSNFTLKIRSTKLEDSAMYFCASQRGSGNYGYTFGSGTRLTVV.

V gene TRBV11-2 combines with J gene TRBJ2-4; possible D gene TRBD1, 7 bases. The V end was cut by 7 bases, the J end by 8 bases, with 21 bases between. CDR1 and CDR2 from the germline V gene are SGHAT and FQNNGV. The CDR3 spans 15 residues. In DNA, the CDR3 is TGTGCCAGCATCCGAGGAGGGGGCGCCGGGGACATTCAGTACTTC. Translating it yields CASIRGGGAGDIQYF.

V gene TRBV5-6 combines with J gene TRBJ1-3; TRBD1 matches at 8 bases. Germline V lookup: CDR1 SGHDT, CDR2 YYEEEE. Trimming removed 4 bases from V and 6 bases from J; junction bases left unmatched: 9. This CDR3 is 15 amino acids long. CDR3 DNA sequence: TGTGCCAGCAGCCTACTGTCGGACAGGGTAAACACCATATATTTT. Translation gives CASSLLSDRVNTIYF. The full variable domain, completed using reference TRBV5-6 and TRBJ1-3, is DAGVTQSPTHLIKTRGQQVTLRCSPKSGHDTVSWYQQALGQGPQFIFQYYEEEERQRGNFPDRFSGHQFPNYSSELNVNALLLGDSALYLCASSLLSDRVNTIYFGEGSWLTVV.

V is TRBV2 and J is TRBJ1-4; 8 bases agree with TRBD1. The CDR3 runs to 14 residues. Germline V gene sequence: CDR1 SNHLY, CDR2 FYNNEI. V lost 5 bases, J lost 8 bases, and 7 bases stayed unmatched. The CDR3 protein is CASSSSGGKEKLFF. The CDR3, as DNA: TGTGCCAGCAGTAGTTCAGGGGGCAAGGAAAAACTGTTTTTT.

This chain connects TRBV27 to TRBJ1-3; 7 nucleotides match TRBD1. J lost 4 bases, V lost 6 bases, and 6 bases had no gene match. In germline, CDR1 is MNHEY, CDR2 SMNVEV (reference sequence). This CDR3 is built from 14 residues. DNA of the CDR3: TGTGCCAGCAGGTCCACAGGGGAGGGAAACACCATATATTTT. This encodes CASRSTGEGNTIYF.

This clone turned up a few times. J is TRBJ2-7 and V is TRBV14, with a weak D call TRBD2 (6 bases). Trimming left V 1 base short and J 1 base short, with 20 bases between. Germline V gene data show CDR1 as SGHDN and CDR2 as FVKESK. The CDR3 runs to 18 residues. CDR3 protein: CASSQVRKDGRMSYEQYF. Written as DNA, the CDR3 is TGTGCCAGCAGCCAAGTTAGGAAGGACGGGAGAATGTCCTACGAGCAGTACTTC. The full variable domain, in which reference TRBV14 and TRBJ2-7 provide the parts outside the CDR3, is EAGVTQFPSHSVIEKGQTVTLRCDPISGHDNLYWYRRVMGKEIKFLLHFVKESKQDESGMPNNRFLAERTGGTYSTLKVQPAELEDSGVYFCASSQVRKDGRMSYEQYFGPGTRLTVT.

The chain recombines TRBV11-1 with TRBJ1-2; TRBD1 matches 9 bases. The CDR3 contains 14 residues. Unmatched junction bases numbered 5, after V lost 1 base and J lost 8 bases. Germline CDR1 reads SGHAT; CDR2 reads FQDESV (reference sequence). The DNA of the CDR3 is TGTGCCAGCAGCTTAGGCGGGACAGGGAGCGGCTACACCTTC. Protein product: CASSLGGTGSGYTF.